These 18 T cell receptor beta chains were all obtained from the same sample, sequenced in a study of cytomegalovirus exposure and HLA in healthy donors. The PCR contained 60 Vbeta and 13 Jbeta primers. Libraries were prepared by immunoSEQ multiplex PCR; TCRdb keeps only in-frame clonotypes and omits some of them. The data show approximately 160,000 clones, around 82% seen once. The source material was PBMCs. These receptors all stem from a boy younger than 10 in good health and CMV-seronegative.

This clone was picked up a small number of times. V is TRBV5-1 and J is TRBJ1-1, with 10 bases matching TRBD1. The V gene's germline CDR1 is SGHRS and CDR2 YFSETQ. This CDR3 contains 15 residues. The V segment lost 5 bases and the J segment 4 bases; nucleotides outside the gene matches: 8. CDR3 residues: CASRRTGGASTEAFF. Here the CDR3 DNA reads TGCGCCAGCAGACGGACAGGGGGGGCGAGCACTGAAGCTTTCTTT.

This rearrangement joins TRBV28 to TRBJ2-1; 7 bases fit TRBD2. CDR3 length: 16 amino acids. Germline V lookup: CDR1 MDHEN, CDR2 SYDVKM. V dropped 4 bases and J dropped 4; count of bases not matched to a gene: 10. The CDR3 spells CASSSMRETPYNEQFF. CDR3 DNA sequence: TGTGCCAGCAGTTCAATGCGGGAGACACCGTACAATGAGCAGTTCTTC.

The CDR3 coding sequence is TGTGCCTGGAGGAGGCTGAACACTGAAGCTTTCTTT. As protein: CAWRRLNTEAFF. The genes are TRBV30 and TRBJ1-1, with D uncertain. This CDR3 comprises 12 residues. From germline, CDR1 is GTSNPN and CDR2 SVGIG (reference sequence). Trimming removed 3 bases at V and 0 bases at J, with 5 bases between.

The chain employs TRBV5-1 and TRBJ2-7; TRBD1 might be the D (5 bases). The CDR3 covers 14 residues. The germline V and J ends were trimmed by 4 bases and 0 bases, with 11 bases remaining between them. Germline V gene data show CDR1 as SGHRS and CDR2 as YFSETQ. The CDR3 bases are TGCGCCAGCAGCCTCCCACAGGACTCCTACGAGCAGTACTTC. This gives the protein CASSLPQDSYEQYF.

This clone came up once. This chain links TRBV27 with TRBJ1-5; the D gene is possibly TRBD1 (5 bases). Trimming took off 0 bases at V and 7 bases at J, with 10 bases between the two ends. The CDR3 contains 14 residues. The V gene's germline CDR1 is MNHEY and CDR2 SMNVEV (reference sequence). The CDR3 DNA follows: TGTGCCAGCAGTTTATCAGCAGGGAACCAGCCCCAGCATTTT. It yields the protein CASSLSAGNQPQHF.

The CDR3 DNA follows: TGTGCCAGCACAGGACAGGGGGCTCTTAGCGAGCAGTACTTC. Protein: CASTGQGALSEQYF. The chain has TRBV6-5 and TRBJ2-5; TRBD1 agrees at 11 bases. The end of the DNA aligns better with TRBJ2-7, so the J call may be wrong. The CDR3 has 14 amino acids. CDR1 MNHEY and CDR2 SVGAGI come from the germline V gene.

A few counts support this clone. This chain uses TRBV2 with TRBJ1-1; D call uncertain. CDR3 length: 13 amino acids. Germline CDR1 and CDR2: SNHLY and FYNNEI. V lost 10 bases to trimming and J lost 1 base, with 13 bases between them. CDR3 coding DNA: TGTGCCATCCCGGCAGGAGGGAACACTGAAGCTTTCTTT. It yields the protein CAIPAGGNTEAFF.

In its sample, this clone was seen a few times. This rearrangement joins TRBV5-6 to TRBJ1-1; 7 bases fit TRBD1. From germline, CDR1 is SGHDT and CDR2 YYEEEE. The V segment lost 3 bases and the J segment 4 bases; nucleotides outside the gene matches: 6. The CDR3 is 14 residues long. The CDR3 sequence: CASSWTGGFTEAFF. The DNA of the CDR3 is TGTGCCAGCAGCTGGACAGGTGGATTCACTGAAGCTTTCTTT.

This clone was seen a single time. The chain is built from TRBV20-1 and TRBJ1-1; D possibly corresponds to TRBD1 (5 bases). The germline gives CDR1 DFQATT, CDR2 SNEGSKA (reference sequence). The V and J ends lost 8 bases and 2 bases respectively, with 9 bases between them. The CDR3 contains 11 residues. The CDR3 region has the DNA TGCAGTTCAGGGCTCAACACTGAAGCTTTCTTT. Amino acid sequence: CSSGLNTEAFF.

The chain is built from TRBV4-1 and TRBJ1-2; perhaps TRBD1 as D (5 bases). The germline V and J ends were trimmed by 0 bases and 4 bases, with 15 bases remaining between them. The CDR3 covers 16 residues. CDR1 MGHRA and CDR2 YSYEKL come from the germline V gene. The CDR3 DNA sequence: TGCGCCAGCAGCCAAGACGCAAGACAGTCACGCTATGGCTACACCTTC. Protein sequence: CASSQDARQSRYGYTF.

This chain connects TRBV9 to TRBJ2-7; 11 bases line up with TRBD2. This CDR3 is built from 15 residues. CDR1 and CDR2 (germline): SGDLS, YYNGEE. V shed 0 bases, J shed 2 bases, and the junction held 1 base outside the gene matches. CDR3: CASSVASGRPYEQYF. CDR3 nucleotides: TGTGCCAGCAGCGTAGCTAGCGGGAGGCCCTACGAGCAGTACTTC.

The chain couples TRBV16 to TRBJ1-2; D is undetermined. Germline values: CDR1 KGHSY, CDR2 FQNENV. The CDR3 runs 16 residues. Between the trimmed V and J ends, which lost 2 bases and 2 bases, there was a span of 15 bases. As DNA, the CDR3 is TGTGCCAGCAGCCAAAGTTTTGCAGGCCTAAACTATGGCTACACCTTC. Translated, it gives CASSQSFAGLNYGYTF.

The chain carries TRBV9 and TRBJ1-3; D gene ambiguous. The CDR3 covers 15 residues. Trimming took off 0 bases at V and 0 bases at J, with 7 bases between the two ends. CDR1 and CDR2 (germline): SGDLS, YYNGEE. CDR3 loop: CASSVGLSSGNTIYF. The CDR3 DNA reads TGTGCCAGCAGCGTAGGACTGAGCTCTGGAAACACCATATATTTT.

The CDR3 region has the DNA TGTGCCAGTACCCGGGAGGGCCCTCAAAAACTGTTTTTT. Translated: CASTREGPQKLFF. The genes are TRBV19 and TRBJ1-4; D is unresolved. Germline CDR1 is LNHDA and CDR2 is SQIVND (reference sequence). The CDR3 contains 13 residues. The V end was cut by 7 bases, the J end by 9 bases, with 15 bases between.

The genes are TRBV10-1 and TRBJ2-1; perhaps TRBD2 as D (6 bases). CDR1 WNHNN and CDR2 SYGVQD come from the germline V gene (reference sequence). The germline V and J ends were trimmed by 2 bases and 6 bases, with 17 bases remaining between them. This CDR3 has 16 amino acids. The CDR3 nucleotides are TGCGCCAGCAGTGAGATCTCTGCTAGCGCCTTCAATGAGCAGTTCTTC. Residues: CASSEISASAFNEQFF.

The V call is TRBV5-1, the J call TRBJ2-3; possibly TRBD2 for D (6 bases). From germline, CDR1 is SGHRS and CDR2 YFSETQ. V shed 1 base and J shed 6 bases, with 15 bases lying between them. CDR3 size: 15 residues. The CDR3 here is CASSLWGLDLDTQYF. The CDR3 DNA reads TGCGCCAGCAGCTTGTGGGGACTGGACCTTGATACGCAGTATTTT.

The chain is built from TRBV5-4 and TRBJ1-1; maybe TRBD1 (6 bases). V was cut by 1 base and J by 10 bases, with 14 bases left in between. CDR1 and CDR2 (germline): SGHNT, YYREEE (reference sequence). The CDR3 has 13 residues. The CDR3 region has the DNA TGTGCCAGCAGCTTGACCAGGGGAGTCGGAGCTTTCTTT. Its translation is CASSLTRGVGAFF.

The chain is built from TRBV29-1 and TRBJ2-1; D is unresolved. Germline CDR1 is SQVTM and CDR2 is ANQGSEA. The CDR3 spans 15 residues. V lost 4 bases and J 0 bases, leaving 13 bases between the germline ends. CDR3 sequence reads: CSVVEPSSSYNEQFF. CDR3 nucleotides: TGCAGCGTTGTGGAGCCTTCTAGCTCCTACAATGAGCAGTTCTTC.